This T cell receptor beta chain was recovered during a study of human T cells and chemical hapten exposure. Turning to the study itself: Sensitization involved placing 2% DPC onto a roughly 2 cm by roughly 2 cm region of upper inner arm skin. Chiefly women, the patients showed alopecia areata, totalis or universalis. Per-sample TCR yields varied mainly from small pooled library volume differences. Overall study findings and caveats: Controls formed significantly fewer large CDR3 similarity clusters than expanded TCRs did.

Documented time point: patch test 2, 6 weeks after DPC sensitization. The treatment denotes: therapeutic diphenylcyclopropenone sensitization with weekly scalp DPC. CDR3 length: 15 amino acids. CDR1 and CDR2 (germline): DFQATT, SNEGSKA (reference sequence). J was trimmed by 7 bases and V by 5 bases; bases with no gene match: 8. TCRdb re-called the RACE reads through MiXCR, storing one row per CDR3 protein. The table records some 89,000 distinct CDR3 sequences, roughly a tenth of them present only once. This clonotype was seen at least ten times. Its antigen remains unidentified. This sequence originates from a woman aged 25 to 39 with alopecia areata. Some clones in this sample may be carry-over from other donors' samples. Sequenced material: whole blood, taken in connection with sensitization to the hapten diphenylcyclopropenone (DPC). This sequence joins TRBV20-1 and TRBJ2-1; 13 bases line up with TRBD2. The CDR3 reads CSAGRTSGRLNEQFF. As DNA, the CDR3 is TGCAGTGCTGGGAGGACTAGCGGGAGACTTAATGAGCAGTTCTTC.